This T cell receptor beta chain was captured by sequencing in a study of blood T cell repertoires in COVID-19. At the level of the study: The study drew acute and convalescent COVID-19 samples from the United States, Italy and Spain. The cDNA or gDNA used as material had been derived from T cells, B-cell-depleted T cells, or PBMCs.

Original processing notes: Nucleated cell counts were estimated from reference gene primer amplification. Some clones are missing from TCRdb's copy, which holds only in-frame ones; the method was immunoSEQ multiplex PCR. That table supplies the V and J calls and clone size; D and trimming were determined from the DNA. The profile covers about 64,000 clones, with approximately 91% appearing a single time and approximately 3.9% taken by the ten largest. This CDR3 is 15 amino acids long. V lost 0 bases, J lost 9 bases, and 12 bases lay in between. CDR1 and CDR2 (germline): LGHNA, YSLEER. Sequencing was carried out using peripheral blood. The receptor comes from an older man with acute or convalescent COVID-19. The chain combines TRBV4-3 with TRBJ1-6; tentative D call: TRBD1 (6 bases). CDR3 loop: CASSQEWTVSSPLHF. DNA for the CDR3: TGCGCCAGCAGCCAAGAATGGACAGTGAGTTCACCCCTCCACTTT.